What follows are 9 T cell receptor beta chains derived from one specimen sequenced in a study of beta chain features in type 1 diabetes. Reverse transcription of all isolated RNA meant that expressed TCRB transcripts were sequenced. TCRdb keeps only in-frame clones here, not all; method: immunoSEQ multiplex PCR. The table includes under 800,000 clones, 15% detected once. Source material: naive CD4+ T cells from blood. These TCRs come from a man younger than 30 in good health.

This clone was seen a few times. The V and J genes are TRBV4-3 and TRBJ2-2; D perhaps matches TRBD2 (7 bases). Germline CDR1 reads LGHNA; CDR2 reads YSLEER. CDR3 length equals 17 residues. The V end was cut by 2 bases, the J end by 1 base, with 14 bases between. CDR3 bases: TGCGCCAGCAGCCAAATTGGCGGGGGCCTGAACACCGGGGAGCTGTTTTTT. Its protein is CASSQIGGGLNTGELFF.

This clone was seen only a few times. The chain joins TRBV2 to TRBJ2-5, with 11 bases that match TRBD2. The CDR3 contains 15 residues. The junction had 7 bases not matched to a gene; V was cut back by 6 bases and J by 4 bases. Germline assignment: CDR1 SNHLY and CDR2 FYNNEI. The CDR3 sequence is CASSAPSGRRETQYF. The CDR3 DNA reads as TGTGCCAGCAGCGCTCCTAGCGGGAGGCGAGAGACCCAGTACTTC.

In its sample, this clone was seen a few times. This chain connects TRBV7-9 to TRBJ1-1; D is unclear. CDR1 SEHNR and CDR2 FQNEAQ come from the germline V gene (reference sequence). Trimming cost V 0 bases and J 1 base, with 3 bases left between them. The CDR3 sequence is 13 residues long. The DNA of the CDR3 is TGTGCCAGCAGCTTAGCGACGAACACTGAAGCTTTCTTT. Its protein product is CASSLATNTEAFF. The full variable domain, its missing parts supplied by reference TRBV7-9 and TRBJ1-1, is DTGVSQNPRHKITKRGQNVTFRCDPISEHNRLYWYRQTLGQGPEFLTYFQNEAQLEKSRLLSDRFSAERPKGSFSTLEIQRTEQGDSAMYLCASSLATNTEAFFGQGTRLTVV.

This chain links TRBV7-9 with TRBJ2-3; TRBD1 is a possible D gene (6 bases). Trimming took off 5 bases at V and 0 bases at J, with 15 bases between the two ends. CDR1 and CDR2 (germline): SEHNR, FQNEAQ (reference sequence). CDR3 length equals 16 residues. The CDR3 bases are TGTGCCAGCAGCCCCCGACAGGCGACTAGCACAGATACGCAGTATTTT. The encoded protein is CASSPRQATSTDTQYF.

The chain couples TRBV7-9 to TRBJ2-1; 10 bases map to TRBD2. The CDR3 is made up of 17 amino acids. V lost 1 base and J lost 7; bases outside the gene matches: 10. Germline V lookup: CDR1 SEHNR, CDR2 FQNEAQ (reference sequence). This CDR3 reads CASSLVQEREGRNEQFF. The CDR3 DNA sequence: TGTGCCAGCAGCTTAGTTCAGGAGCGGGAGGGTCGAAATGAGCAGTTCTTC. Variable domain in full (rest from reference TRBV7-9 and TRBJ2-1): DTGVSQNPRHKITKRGQNVTFRCDPISEHNRLYWYRQTLGQGPEFLTYFQNEAQLEKSRLLSDRFSAERPKGSFSTLEIQRTEQGDSAMYLCASSLVQEREGRNEQFFGPGTRLTVL.

This clone was picked up a small number of times. The chain links TRBV5-1 to TRBJ1-1, with D possibly being TRBD1 (5 bases). With 4 bases removed from V and 1 base from J, the gap between germline ends came to 14 bases. Germline CDR1 is SGHRS and CDR2 is YFSETQ. This CDR3 has 15 amino acids. CDR3 sequence (DNA): TGCGCCAGCAGCAACCGGGACGGTTCGAACACTGAAGCTTTCTTT. This encodes CASSNRDGSNTEAFF.

The rearrangement joins TRBV29-1 to TRBJ1-2; D gene ambiguous. V was clipped by 4 bases and J by 4 bases, with 10 bases between them. CDR3 length: 12 amino acids. CDR1 SQVTM and CDR2 ANQGSEA come from the germline V gene. The CDR3 is CSVVQVSYGYTF. The DNA of the CDR3 is TGCAGCGTTGTCCAGGTCTCCTATGGCTACACCTTC.

This clone occurred a few times. This sequence joins TRBV19 and TRBJ2-4; D is perhaps TRBD1 (6 bases). Germline CDR1 LNHDA, CDR2 SQIVND (reference sequence). The CDR3 contains 14 residues. V was shortened by 3 bases and J by 3 bases, with 9 bases between the two germline ends. The CDR3 coding sequence is TGTGCCAGTAGTATTGCACAGGGCAAAAACATTCAGTACTTC. Translation: CASSIAQGKNIQYF.

Concerning this clone itself: At the DNA level, this CDR3 is encoded by other sequences in the same sample as well. The chain carries TRBV9 and TRBJ2-1, with D perhaps being TRBD1 or TRBD2 (5 bases each). This CDR3 region has 15 residues. Trimming took off 2 bases at V and 1 base at J, with 10 bases between the two ends. Germline V gene sequence: CDR1 SGDLS, CDR2 YYNGEE. The CDR3 DNA reads TGTGCCAGCAGCGTTTCGGGACGGTCCTACAATGAGCAGTTCTTC. Translated, it gives CASSVSGRSYNEQFF.